This TCR beta chain came from a study of blood T cell repertoires in COVID-19. Looking at the study overall: In each case, the material was cDNA or gDNA derived from T cells, B-cell-depleted T cells, or PBMCs.

In this sample, this clone turned up a few times. V was shortened by 4 bases and J by 9 bases, with 10 bases between the two germline ends. The germline V gene has CDR1 SGHVS and CDR2 FNYEAQ. This CDR3 region has 12 residues. Original processing notes: The assay estimated nucleated cells by amplifying reference gene primers. Sequenced by immunoSEQ multiplex PCR; TCRdb stores in-frame clones only, minus some. The V and J calls and the clone size are those of that table, but D and trimming were determined from the DNA. The sample has under 80,000 clones, around 80% seen once; the top ten hold around 32%.

The specimen was peripheral blood. The J gene is TRBJ2-1, the V gene TRBV7-6; D is unresolved. The clonotype was recovered from a human donor in a cohort sampled during active COVID-19. This CDR3 reads CASSSRTFEQFF. The CDR3 DNA is TGTGCCAGCAGCTCCCGCACTTTTGAGCAGTTCTTC. The entire variable domain, with the rest obtained from reference TRBV7-6 and TRBJ2-1, is as follows: GAGVSQSPRYKVTKRGQDVALRCDPISGHVSLYWYRQALGQGPEFLTYFNYEAQQDKSGLPNDRFSAERPEGSISTLTIQRTEQRDSAMYRCASSSRTFEQFFGPGTRLTVL.